Shown below are 14 T cell receptor beta chains from a single sample sequenced in a study of tumour-infiltrating T cells in Burkitt lymphoma. Clones were read by immunoSEQ multiplex PCR, and TCRdb kept only the in-frame ones, dropping some. The table has thousands of clones, approximately 85% seen once; the top ten hold around a sixth. Sequences were obtained from tumor tissue. The receptors here all came from a human donor with diffuse large B-cell lymphoma.

The chain is built from TRBV10-2 and TRBJ2-1; D may correspond to TRBD1 or TRBD2 (5 bases each). Germline CDR1 is WSHSY and CDR2 is SAAADI. The CDR3 spans 16 residues. The V and J ends lost 8 bases and 3 bases respectively, with 20 bases between them. CDR3: CASSTPGLPFYNEQFF. The DNA for the CDR3 is TGCGCCAGCTCCACCCCGGGGCTACCCTTCTACAATGAGCAGTTCTTC.

This rearrangement joins TRBV19 to TRBJ2-2; 9 nucleotides match TRBD1. With V trimmed by 8 bases and J by 6 bases, 13 bases remained unmatched. Germline lookup yields CDR1 LNHDA and CDR2 SQIVND (reference sequence). The CDR3 is made up of 16 amino acids. The CDR3 bases are TGTGCCAGTCGAACCGGAGGGACAGGGAAATCCGGGGAGCTGTTTTTT. Translating gives CASRTGGTGKSGELFF.

V and J are TRBV18 and TRBJ1-1, with 8 bases aligning to TRBD1. Germline V gene data show CDR1 as KGHSH and CDR2 as LQKENI. After removal of 3 bases from V and 0 bases from J, the junction contained 3 bases not matched to a gene. The CDR3 sequence is 15 residues long. The CDR3, as DNA: TGTGCCAGCTCACCCGAGACAGGGGTGAACACTGAAGCTTTCTTT. Its translation: CASSPETGVNTEAFF.

This rearrangement joins TRBV19 to TRBJ1-1, with 7 nucleotides matching TRBD1. The germline gives CDR1 LNHDA, CDR2 SQIVND (reference sequence). The CDR3 contains 15 residues. The trim removed 5 bases at V and 4 bases at J, leaving 10 bases unmatched. The CDR3 reads CASSGLRQGGTEAFF. CDR3 nucleotides: TGTGCCAGTAGTGGCCTCCGACAGGGCGGCACTGAAGCTTTCTTT. Looking up the rest from reference TRBV19 and TRBJ1-1 gives the full variable domain: DGGITQSPKYLFRKEGQNVTLSCEQNLNHDAMYWYRQDPGQGLRLIYYSQIVNDFQKGDIAEGYSVSREKKESFPLTVTSAQKNPTAFYLCASSGLRQGGTEAFFGQGTRLTVV.

This clone has a single count. This chain uses TRBV9 with TRBJ2-3; D gene uncertain. Trimming stripped 4 bases from V and 0 bases from J, with 12 bases between. The germline CDR1 and CDR2 sequences are SGDLS and YYNGEE. This CDR3 has 15 residues. The CDR3 region has the DNA TGTGCCAGCAGCACGCTAGGCCTTAGCACAGATACGCAGTATTTT. Translation: CASSTLGLSTDTQYF.

The V gene is TRBV18, the J gene TRBJ2-3; 10 positions agree with TRBD2. Germline V gene lookup returns CDR1 KGHSH and CDR2 LQKENI. Losses at the gene ends were 3 bases for V and 2 bases for J; bases not matched to a gene: 2. The CDR3 consists of 15 residues. This chain's CDR3 is CASSPLAGVTDTQYF. CDR3 DNA sequence: TGTGCCAGCTCACCCCTAGCGGGAGTCACAGATACGCAGTATTTT.

The chain carries TRBV6-6 and TRBJ2-7; 11 positions match TRBD2. This CDR3 comprises 15 residues. Losses at the gene ends were 3 bases for V and 6 bases for J; bases not matched to a gene: 7. The V gene's germline CDR1 is MNHNY and CDR2 SVGAGI (reference sequence). Here the CDR3 reads CASSYPGTSGSEQYF. The CDR3, as DNA: TGTGCCAGCAGTTATCCCGGGACTAGCGGAAGCGAGCAGTACTTC.

This chain connects TRBV29-1 to TRBJ1-2; D may be TRBD1 (6 bases). CDR3 length: 14 residues. Trimming stripped 4 bases from V and 4 bases from J, with 16 bases between. CDR1 is SQVTM and CDR2 is ANQGSEA in the germline V gene. The CDR3 is CSVATGFLGYGYTF. The CDR3 DNA is TGCAGCGTTGCTACAGGGTTCTTAGGCTATGGCTACACCTTC.

A few counts support this clone. V usage is TRBV5-6 and J usage is TRBJ1-2; D is uncertain. V was pared by 0 bases and J by 1 base, with 4 bases between. The CDR3 sequence is 13 residues long. Germline CDR1 SGHDT, CDR2 YYEEEE. The CDR3 nucleotides are TGTGCCAGCAGCTTGGGAGTTAACTATGGCTACACCTTC. Its protein is CASSLGVNYGYTF.

The chain is built from TRBV7-2 and TRBJ2-3, with 7 bases aligning to TRBD2. Looked up from germline, CDR1 is SGHTA and CDR2 is FQGNSA. This CDR3 is built from 16 residues. Trimming at V came to 2 bases and at J to 9 bases, leaving 14 bases not matched to a gene. CDR3 nucleotides: TGTGCCAGCAGCTTACTAAGCGGGACCCCTCCCGGCACGCAGTATTTT. It encodes CASSLLSGTPPGTQYF.

The chain uses TRBV19 and TRBJ2-1; possibly TRBD1 for D (5 bases). Germline loops: CDR1 LNHDA, CDR2 SQIVND (reference sequence). V was trimmed by 4 bases and J by 3 bases, leaving 13 bases between them. The CDR3 has 15 residues. The CDR3 loop reads CASSRQSYCYNEQFF. The DNA of the CDR3 is TGTGCCAGTAGTAGACAGAGTTACTGCTACAATGAGCAGTTCTTC.

The chain carries TRBV16 and TRBJ1-5; no clear D gene. CDR3 size: 14 residues. Trimming left V 3 bases short and J 1 base short, with 7 bases between. CDR1 is KGHSY, CDR2 FQNENV, per germline. CDR3 sequence reads: CASSQSDSNQPQHF. The DNA for the CDR3 is TGTGCCAGCAGCCAGAGCGACAGCAATCAGCCCCAGCATTTT.

This clone was seen just once. The J gene is TRBJ2-3, the V gene TRBV5-1; 12 bases line up with TRBD2. The germline CDR1 and CDR2 sequences are SGHRS and YFSETQ. The CDR3 contains 18 residues. Germline trimming cut 8 bases from V and 0 bases from J; bases unmatched to any gene: 13. This CDR3 reads CASRLTGLAGLSTDTQYF. The DNA for the CDR3 is TGCGCCAGTCGCCTGACGGGACTAGCGGGTCTTAGCACAGATACGCAGTATTTT.

This clone was picked up one time. The chain recombines TRBV6-5 with TRBJ1-5; weak D call: TRBD1 (6 bases). The CDR3 is 15 amino acids. V was shortened by 2 bases and J by 5 bases, with 13 bases between the two germline ends. Germline CDR1 reads MNHEY; CDR2 reads SVGAGI. In nucleotides, the CDR3 is TGTGCCAGCAGTTACACAGGGTCTGGGGATCAGCCCCAGCATTTT. The encoded protein is CASSYTGSGDQPQHF.